Below, one T cell receptor (beta chain) is given with its context. CDR3 length: 16 amino acids. The germline V gene has CDR1 SGHNT and CDR2 YYREEE (reference sequence). V lost 5 bases to trimming and J lost 2 bases; unmatched junction nucleotides: 10. This entry belongs to a study of response to subunit inactivated influenza vaccine. Via MiXCR, TCRdb re-called the RT-PCR reads, giving one row per CDR3 protein. The sample includes fewer than 350,000 distinct CDR3 sequences, about a fifth of them seen just once. The sequence derives from a man aged 45 to 70 who received an inactivated influenza vaccine. The sample was PBMCs from blood, taken about 19 months after vaccination. The chain carries TRBV5-4 and TRBJ2-5; 9 nucleotides match TRBD1. The CDR3 DNA follows: TGTGCCAGCAGTCGTACAGGGGGCGCGGAACAAGAGACCCAGTACTTC. Amino acid sequence: CASSRTGGAEQETQYF.